The rows below give T cell receptor beta chains drawn from one sample of a study of Ad26.COV2.S vaccination and SARS-CoV-2 variants. The protocol was immunoSEQ multiplex PCR, while the TCRdb copy is restricted to in-frame clones and leaves out a portion. The data contain about 350,000 clones, around 89% of them seen just once; the ten biggest clones take up roughly 5%. This specimen was peripheral blood, taken in a trial of Ad26.COV2.S vaccine versus placebo. These receptors originate from a person aged 18-65 years who received the Ad26.COV2.S COVID-19 vaccine or a placebo. Both conserved end residues are trimmed from each CDR3.

v_gene	len	j_gene	CDR3aa
TRBV7-6	13	TRBJ1-2	ASSPGGGAGYGYT
TRBV11-3	16	TRBJ2-5	ASSLGTNRGYLRETQY
TRBV7-8	13	TRBJ1-1	ASSPPGLRANEAF
TRBV3-1/TRBV3-2	11	TRBJ2-1	ASSLGDYNEQF
TRBV19	12	TRBJ2-1	ASSIREADNEQF
TRBV7-3	13	TRBJ2-2	ASSLTAQVTGELF
TRBV2	12	TRBJ2-1	ASSEKFKGGEQF
TRBV5-4	14	TRBJ2-5	ASSLEFTSGRETQY
TRBV5-6	11	TRBJ2-1	ASSLAGSGSPF
TRBV5-1	11	TRBJ2-5	ASNREGRETQY
TRBV6-2/TRBV6-3	12	TRBJ2-1	ASSEGADYNEQF
TRBV5-5	12	TRBJ1-4	ASSEQPTNEKLF
TRBV5-1	13	TRBJ2-3	ASSQVPGEGDTQY
TRBV25-1	11	TRBJ1-2	ASSETGFRGYT
TRBV19	14	TRBJ2-3	ASSRLAGGLTDTQY
TRBV3-1/TRBV3-2	13	TRBJ1-6	ATHPGTRNNSPLH
TRBV11-2	14	TRBJ2-7	ASSFSGDLAAYEQY
TRBV12-3/TRBV12-4	10	TRBJ2-1	ASSPGTNEQF
TRBV2	14	TRBJ2-3	ASSGNLALSTDTQY
TRBV5-6	12	TRBJ2-7	ASSLGTAIYEQY
TRBV28	12	TRBJ1-1	ASSLEGGSTEAF
TRBV25-1	10	TRBJ1-1	ASSEYWTGNH
TRBV4-1	13	TRBJ2-7	ASSHLAESSYEQY
TRBV18	13	TRBJ2-7	ASSPPQAGTYEQY
TRBV7-6	13	TRBJ2-7	ASSSGGEFSYEQY
TRBV7-9	16	TRBJ2-7	ASSLKRGETGRSYEQY
TRBV28	16	TRBJ2-3	ASSYTPWTGIGTDTQY
TRBV11-2	14	TRBJ2-5	ASSPSDLAGGETQY
TRBV6-5	14	TRBJ1-5	ASSYPFLGENQPQH
TRBV7-2	12	TRBJ2-5	ASSSGQGRETQY
TRBV29-1	14	TRBJ1-2	SVDSASGSKDYGYT
TRBV6-5	14	TRBJ1-3	ASSYSPTGIGNTIY